Listed below are T cell receptor beta chains from one sample, sequenced in a study of STAT5B mutations in CD4+ large granular lymphocyte leukemia. Assay: immunoSEQ multiplex PCR; the TCRdb copy retains only in-frame clones and omits some. The profile shows approximately 20,000 clones, 82% of them singletons. The source material was CD4+ T cells from blood buffy coats. These receptors all stem from a human donor in good health. Each CDR3 is given with its conserved first and last residue. Fields, in order: CDR3 protein, V gene.

CDR3 protein: CASSIQAQTGSSYEQYF
V gene: TRBV19

CDR3 protein: CASSPAGRAENEQFF
V gene: TRBV7-8

CDR3 protein: CASSFPQGSSGYTF
V gene: TRBV7-9

CDR3 protein: CASSLQGDTQYF
V gene: TRBV5-5

CDR3 protein: CASSRERGEQYF
V gene: TRBV7-9

CDR3 protein: CASSLQVLSSYNEQFF
V gene: TRBV11-2

CDR3 protein: CASSLSLARAPNEQFF
V gene: TRBV5-5

CDR3 protein: CASSPRGLAGGYTGELFF
V gene: TRBV4-3

CDR3 protein: CASSPEVPGQVWWGNIQYF
V gene: TRBV27

CDR3 protein: CASSAGRRNSPLHF
V gene: TRBV5-6

CDR3 protein: CASRHLTGGEAGNQPQHF
V gene: TRBV27

CDR3 protein: CASSRDRGYEQYF
V gene: TRBV28

CDR3 protein: CASSGTGLGETQYF
V gene: TRBV27

CDR3 protein: CASSYSTSMFEQFF
V gene: TRBV6-5

CDR3 protein: CASRAGHRNTEAFF
V gene: TRBV5-6

CDR3 protein: CASSPNRGTMNTEAFF
V gene: TRBV18

CDR3 protein: CASSLGQGAQGYTF
V gene: TRBV7-9

CDR3 protein: CASSRDSRSTNEKLFF
V gene: TRBV6-6

CDR3 protein: CASSRPRMNTEAFF
V gene: TRBV19

CDR3 protein: CASSLVQASGRGDTQYF
V gene: TRBV7-2

CDR3 protein: CASSLRGQGVYEQYF
V gene: TRBV5-1

CDR3 protein: CASSNTGELFF
V gene: TRBV7-2

CDR3 protein: CASSFVPGPGELFF
V gene: TRBV7-2

CDR3 protein: CASSDPGTGNTIYF
V gene: TRBV2

CDR3 protein: CASSGTGDNTEAFF
V gene: TRBV28

CDR3 protein: CASSSRGGLQETQYF
V gene: TRBV28

CDR3 protein: CASSWGGVTDTQYF
V gene: TRBV27

CDR3 protein: CASSSKSGTGGYEQYF
V gene: TRBV7-2

CDR3 protein: CASSPSSYNEQFF
V gene: TRBV4-1

CDR3 protein: CASSLLGHNYGYTF
V gene: TRBV7-2

CDR3 protein: CASSRLTGNEQFF
V gene: TRBV6-5

CDR3 protein: CASSSGQGERFF
V gene: TRBV6-5

CDR3 protein: CASSQREDTQYF
V gene: TRBV18

CDR3 protein: CASSSSGGVTDTQYF
V gene: TRBV7-3

CDR3 protein: CSVATGSAPGTGELFF
V gene: TRBV29-1

CDR3 protein: CASSLSIAGVYETQYF
V gene: TRBV5-1

CDR3 protein: CASSLGGQGLYEQYF
V gene: TRBV7-8

CDR3 protein: CASSLSVTDTQYF
V gene: TRBV11-2

CDR3 protein: CASSPWQENTGELFF
V gene: TRBV18

CDR3 protein: CASSLAGSNGYTF
V gene: TRBV5-4

CDR3 protein: CASSFGGPTEAFF
V gene: TRBV7-3

CDR3 protein: CASSLQSVNQPQHF
V gene: TRBV28

CDR3 protein: CASSLGAGAKYSPLHF
V gene: TRBV5-1

CDR3 protein: CASSHQGASYEQYF
V gene: TRBV5-1

CDR3 protein: CASSPIGRTGVSYEQYF
V gene: TRBV7-2

CDR3 protein: CASSTIPRTGRETQYF
V gene: TRBV11-2

CDR3 protein: CASSPLAGQVTDTQYF
V gene: TRBV4-1

CDR3 protein: CASSELDRDHEQFF
V gene: TRBV10-1

CDR3 protein: CASSLGGGASDSGNTIYF
V gene: TRBV7-8

CDR3 protein: CASSESIGTGFNEQFF
V gene: TRBV10-1

CDR3 protein: CSVEDLSYNEQFF
V gene: TRBV29-1

CDR3 protein: CASSQGDRRANYGYTF
V gene: TRBV4-1

CDR3 protein: CASSLAFDLPLHF
V gene: TRBV7-6

CDR3 protein: CASSQDMTDNSPLHF
V gene: TRBV18

CDR3 protein: CASSLATGEPYEQYF
V gene: TRBV5-1

CDR3 protein: CASSLGTAYEQYF
V gene: TRBV28

CDR3 protein: CASRQTGKNQPQHF
V gene: TRBV6-5

CDR3 protein: CASSYSRDRVGYTF
V gene: TRBV6-5

CDR3 protein: CASSPRLAANSQETQYF
V gene: TRBV7-9

CDR3 protein: CASSQTRQLSNTEAFF
V gene: TRBV18